This entry is about one T cell receptor beta chain. This CDR3 spans 13 amino acids. In germline, CDR1 is SGHRS, CDR2 YFSETQ. V trimming: 4 bases; J trimming: 5 bases; junction bases outside the gene matches: 4. The data originate from a study of T cell responses to AZD1222 COVID-19 vaccine. TCRdb keeps only in-frame clones here, not all; method: immunoSEQ multiplex PCR. This table holds about 100,000 clones, roughly 87% found once. This rearrangement joins TRBV5-1 to TRBJ2-7, with 9 bases that match TRBD1. The sample in question was peripheral blood, obtained on day 0 of AZD1222 vaccination. The TCR sequence derives from an adult in good health. The CDR3 region is CASSGDRVDEQYF. As DNA, the CDR3 is TGCGCCAGCAGCGGGGACAGGGTCGACGAGCAGTACTTC.